This passage covers 24 T cell receptor beta chains from one sample sequenced in a study of tumor-infiltrating lymphocytes in primary liver carcinoma. For blood RNA, unsorted whole blood served as the source, and germline DNA was extracted too. From approximately 0.5 ug of total RNA, TCR beta-specific cDNA was reverse-transcribed using a constant-region primer. Researchers made the TCR beta libraries by running three nested multiplex PCR rounds with slightly modified ARM-PCR. The first two PCR rounds used TRBV1-TRBV30 primers with a Cbeta primer, around 10 cycles each. TCRdb reprocessed the multiplex PCR reads with MiXCR, giving one entry per CDR3 protein. This sample yields about 300,000 distinct CDR3 sequences, of which 65% are seen a single time; approximately 9% belongs to the top ten. The specimen sequenced was peripheral blood. The source is a man aged 35 to 55 with primary liver carcinoma and hepatitis B virus infection.

With respect to this clonotype: A much larger clonotype is one base distant, so this may be a read error. The V and J genes are TRBV6-1 and TRBJ2-1; 7 nucleotides match TRBD2. The CDR3 runs to 15 residues. Germline CDR1 MNHNS, CDR2 SASEGT. CDR3 bases: TGTGCCAGCACCCTCACTAGCGCGTCTGGCAATGAGCAGCTCTTC. As protein: CASTLTSASGNEQLF.

A word on this clonotype: A much larger clone is a single base away; this may be a read error. The gene calls are TRBV29-1 and TRBJ1-1; no clear D. CDR1 and CDR2 (germline): SQVTM, ANQGSEA. Trimming cost V 8 bases and J 4 bases, with 11 bases left between them. CDR3 length: 11 residues. CDR3 in amino acids: CSSSGCTEAFF. The CDR3 nucleotides are TGCAGCTCGTCGGGGTGCACTGAAGCTTTCTTT. The full variable domain, with the rest looked up from reference TRBV29-1 and TRBJ1-1, is SAVISQKPSRDICQRGTSLTIQCQVDSQVTMMFWYRQQPGQSLTLIATANQGSEATYESGFVIDKFPISRPNLTFSTLTVSNMSPEDSSIYLCSSSGCTEAFFGQGTRLTVV.

Details on this clonotype: This may be a read error: a much more frequent sequence differs by one nucleotide. This chain uses TRBV6-6 with TRBJ2-3; D is unresolved. With 10 bases removed from V and 2 bases from J, the gap between germline ends came to 10 bases. This CDR3 is 12 amino acids long. Germline values: CDR1 MNHNY, CDR2 SVGAGI (reference sequence). Here the CDR3 DNA reads TGTGCCATCACCTCCTTCACAGATACGCAGTATTTT. It specifies CAITSFTDTQYF.

This clonotype was counted at least ten times. This sequence joins TRBV5-5 and TRBJ2-7; 12 positions agree with TRBD2. CDR3 length: 14 amino acids. The germline V gene has CDR1 SGHKS and CDR2 YYEKEE (reference sequence). V lost 6 bases to trimming and J lost 2 bases; unmatched junction nucleotides: 3. The CDR3 DNA is TGTGCCAGCAACGGACTAGCGGGGCCCTACGAGCAGTACTTC. Encoded protein: CASNGLAGPYEQYF.

The count of this clonotype is one. One end of the junction fails to match germline, which may point to a read error. The V call is TRBV30, the J call TRBJ1-6, with D perhaps matching TRBD1 (6 bases). This CDR3 is 14 amino acids long. Germline CDR1 and CDR2: GTSNPN and SVGIG (reference sequence). The DNA of the CDR3 is TGTGCCTGGGTAGGACAGTCTAATAATTTACCCCTCCACTTT. As protein: CAWVGQSNNLPLHF.

This clonotype was seen just once. Sequence at one end of the junction differs from germline and may be a read error. The chain is built from TRBV4-1 and TRBJ2-2; TRBD1 aligns across 9 bases. This CDR3 region has 15 residues. CDR1 and CDR2 (germline): MGHRA, YSYEKL. The chain's CDR3 is CASSQGQGGTGGLFF. In DNA, the CDR3 is TGCGCCAGCAGCCAAGGACAGGGGGGCACCGGGGGGCTGTTTTTT.

The genes are TRBV5-1 and TRBJ2-1, with D unclear. V lost 3 bases, J lost 5 bases, and 9 bases lay in between. The germline gives CDR1 SGHRS, CDR2 YFSETQ. The length of the CDR3 is 13 residues. DNA for the CDR3: TGCGCCAGCAGCTCGGGCCAGCACAATGAGCAGTTCTTC. Amino acids: CASSSGQHNEQFF.

Remarks on this clonotype: This may come from a read error, since a much larger clone is one base off. The chain couples TRBV6-5 to TRBJ2-1; D perhaps matches TRBD2 (6 bases). The V gene's germline CDR1 is MNHEY and CDR2 SVGAGI. This CDR3 has 13 residues. Trimming removed 10 bases at V and 7 bases at J, with 17 bases between. In nucleotides, the CDR3 is TGTGCCATCACCTATGGAGGGATGAATGAGCAGTTCTTC. It codes for CAITYGGMNEQFF.

This clonotype appeared many times. The CDR3 nucleotides are TGTGCCAGCAGTTACGATCTGTTCCAGCGGGGTTTTCGCTACGAGCAGTACTTC. This sequence encodes CASSYDLFQRGFRYEQYF. The gene calls are TRBV6-6 and TRBJ2-7, with 7 bases lining up with TRBD2. The CDR3 totals 18 residues. Germline V lookup: CDR1 MNHNY, CDR2 SVGAGI (reference sequence). Trimming cost V 2 bases and J 3 bases; bases outside gene matches: 16.

Comments on this clonotype: The junction departs from germline at one end; a sequencing error may be responsible. The rearrangement joins TRBV6-5 to TRBJ1-5; a weak D match, TRBD1 (5 bases). The CDR3 loop spans 14 amino acids. Per germline, CDR1 MNHEY and CDR2 SVGAGI. The CDR3 nucleotides read TGTGCCATCAGTTACTCCATAGGGGATCAGCCCCAGCATTTT. Protein product: CAISYSIGDQPQHF.

As for this clonotype: This sequence may be a read error, since a much larger clone differs from it by one base. The chain is built from TRBV6-2 or TRBV6-3 and TRBJ1-1; D unclear. V gave up 2 bases and J gave up 8 bases, with 6 bases separating them. Germline CDR1 MNHEY, CDR2 SVGEGT. The CDR3 has 11 amino acids. The CDR3, as DNA: TGTGCCAGCAGTTACGTAGTGGAAGCTTTCTTT. It translates to CASSYVVEAFF.

In the case of this clonotype: A clone one base away is much larger, so this may be a read error. The V gene is TRBV6-5, the J gene TRBJ1-6, with 8 bases fitting TRBD1. Germline CDR1 MNHEY, CDR2 SVGAGI. The length of the CDR3 is 15 residues. The CDR3 sequence is CASSPGTGRSSPFHF. The CDR3 DNA follows: TGTGCCAGCAGTCCCGGGACAGGAAGGAGTTCACCCTTCCACTTT.

Comment on this clonotype: This may stem from a read error, because a much larger clone lies one nucleotide away. The conserved final phenylalanine or tryptophan is absent from the CDR3, which likely points to a read error. The chain couples TRBV12-3 or TRBV12-4 to TRBJ2-5, with 7 bases fitting TRBD2. V shed 5 bases, J shed 4 bases, and the junction held 13 bases outside the gene matches. The CDR3 totals 16 residues. CDR3 region: CASSPIAGTTGETQYL. In DNA form, the CDR3 reads TGTGCCAGCAGTCCGATTGCCGGGACTACTGGAGAGACCCAGTACTTA.

This clonotype was detected only a few times. CDR3 residues: CASSQGRGAIQETQYF. The CDR3 nucleotides read TGTGCCAGCAGCCAAGGCCGGGGGGCTATCCAAGAGACCCAGTACTTC. This chain connects TRBV14 to TRBJ2-5, with a possible D match to TRBD2 (7 bases). The CDR3 loop spans 16 amino acids. V lost 1 base, J lost 1 base, and 13 bases lay in between. Germline V gene data show CDR1 as SGHDN and CDR2 as FVKESK.

About this clonotype: Compared with germline, one end of the junction differs, possibly owing to a read error. This chain connects TRBV11-2 to TRBJ2-2, with D perhaps given as TRBD1 or TRBD2 (5 bases each). The CDR3 consists of 15 residues. The germline CDR1 and CDR2 sequences are SGHAT and FQNNGV. The chain's CDR3 is CASNLTRGRTGELFF. For the CDR3, the DNA is TGTGCCAGCAACTTAACCCGGGGACGGACCGGGGAGTTGTTTTTT.

There are a few counts of this clonotype. This chain joins TRBV30 and TRBJ2-3; D is uncertain. The CDR3 covers 12 residues. CDR1 and CDR2 (germline): GTSNPN, SVGIG (reference sequence). V lost 0 bases to trimming and J lost 5 bases, with 6 bases between them. The CDR3: CAWSVNEDTQYF. The CDR3 DNA reads TGTGCCTGGAGTGTAAATGAAGATACGCAGTATTTT.

This clonotype showed up many times. This chain links TRBV29-1 with TRBJ1-2, with unresolved D. The CDR3 runs to 13 residues. CDR1 and CDR2 (germline): SQVTM, ANQGSEA. V lost 2 bases to trimming and J lost 6 bases, with 13 bases between them. The CDR3 DNA is TGCAGCGTTGAACCGGGAACCTCGAATGGCTACACCTTC. Amino acid sequence: CSVEPGTSNGYTF.

For this clonotype: Without the conserved terminal phenylalanine or tryptophan, this CDR3 likely stems from a read error. This chain joins TRBV6-2 or TRBV6-3 and TRBJ2-2, with 7 nucleotides matching TRBD2. Germline CDR1 is MNHEY and CDR2 is SVGEGT. This CDR3 has 17 amino acids. After removal of 10 bases from V and 6 bases from J, the junction contained 20 bases not matched to a gene. CDR3 in DNA: TGTGCCAACACCCGACGGACTAGTTTAAGAGGGTCCGGGGAGCTGTTTGTT. Protein product: CANTRRTSLRGSGELFV.

Regarding this clonotype: Since the CDR3 does not end with the conserved phenylalanine or tryptophan, this likely comes from a read error. The chain has TRBV11-1 and TRBJ2-5, with D tentatively TRBD1 (6 bases). In germline, CDR1 is SGHAT, CDR2 FQDESV (reference sequence). Deletions cut 4 bases from V and 5 bases from J, with 20 bases between. The CDR3 covers 16 residues. CDR3 nucleotides: TGTGCCAGCAGCTCTTACCCGGGACATGCCGGGGAGACCCAGTACTCC. This encodes CASSSYPGHAGETQYS.

J is TRBJ1-6 and V is TRBV12-3 or TRBV12-4, with TRBD1 as a possible D gene (5 bases). V was clipped by 6 bases and J by 8 bases, with 14 bases between them. The CDR3 has 14 residues. CDR3 nucleotides: TGTGCCAGCAGGGCACAGGAGCGGGATTCACCCCTCCACTTT. Translating gives CASRAQERDSPLHF.

This clonotype showed up many times. The V and J genes are TRBV5-4 and TRBJ2-3; TRBD1 agrees at 7 bases. Germline V gene lookup returns CDR1 SGHNT and CDR2 YYREEE (reference sequence). J gave up 4 bases and V 4 bases, and 3 bases lay outside the gene matches. The CDR3 runs 13 residues. CDR3 region: CASSPGQPDTQYF. The CDR3 DNA is TGTGCCAGCAGCCCGGGACAGCCAGATACGCAGTATTTT.

Comment on this clonotype: One end of the junction varies from germline; a read error may be responsible. The chain carries TRBV11-2 and TRBJ2-1; D might be TRBD2 (6 bases). The CDR3 covers 13 residues. The germline V gene encodes CDR1 SGHAT and CDR2 FQNNGV. CDR3 DNA: TGTACCAGAAGCTCTCAGACTAGCAATGAGCAGTTCTTC. Protein: CTRSSQTSNEQFF.

This clonotype was counted ten times or more. The chain recombines TRBV7-9 with TRBJ1-3, with unresolved D. V dropped 3 bases and J dropped 6 bases, with 3 bases sitting between them. Germline V gives CDR1 SEHNR, CDR2 FQNEAQ (reference sequence). The CDR3 runs 11 residues. The CDR3 protein is CASSLTNTIYF. In nucleotides, the CDR3 is TGTGCCAGCAGCTTGACAAACACCATATATTTT.

Of note for this clonotype: The junction does not match germline at one end; this may be a read error. V and J are TRBV5-4 and TRBJ2-5; possibly TRBD2 for D (6 bases). Germline CDR1 and CDR2: SGHNT and YYREEE (reference sequence). This CDR3 contains 13 residues. The CDR3 coding sequence is TGTACCAGCGGCACCAGGGAGGCCGAGACCCAGTACTTC. Amino acids: CTSGTREAETQYF. The full variable domain, in which reference TRBV5-4 and TRBJ2-5 provide the parts outside the CDR3, is ETGVTQSPTHLIKTRGQQVTLRCSSQSGHNTVSWYQQALGQGPQFIFQYYREEENGRGNFPPRFSGLQFPNYSSELNVNALELDDSALYLCTSGTREAETQYFGPGTRLLVL.